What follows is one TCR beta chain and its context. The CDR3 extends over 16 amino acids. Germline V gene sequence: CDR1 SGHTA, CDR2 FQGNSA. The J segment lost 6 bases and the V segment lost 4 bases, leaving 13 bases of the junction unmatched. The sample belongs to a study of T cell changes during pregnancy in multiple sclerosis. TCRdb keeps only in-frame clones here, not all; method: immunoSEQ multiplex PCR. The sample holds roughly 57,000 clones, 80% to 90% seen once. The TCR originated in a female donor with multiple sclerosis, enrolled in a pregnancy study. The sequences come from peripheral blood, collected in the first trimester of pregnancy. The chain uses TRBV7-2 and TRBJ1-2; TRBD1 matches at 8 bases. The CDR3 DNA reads TGTGCCAGCAGCTCCCAAGCCAACAGGGGGTATGATGGCTACACCTTC. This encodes CASSSQANRGYDGYTF.